This T cell receptor (beta chain) was retrieved from a study of monozygotic twins with inflammatory bowel disease. Total RNA, at 3500 ng, went into every TCR library. Researchers ran eight separate cDNA reactions for each sample. PCR of TCRalpha and TCRbeta cDNA was nested, with two rounds of approximately 16 and 10 cycles. TCRdb reworked the 5' RACE reads into one entry per CDR3 protein, no DNA. The table for this sample gives about 300,000 distinct CDR3 sequences. Study conclusions and caveats: Relative clonotype sharing with others was diminished in IBD patients versus healthy twins, particularly with disease activity.

Comment on this clonotype: As yet, its antigen is unknown.

This receptor was taken from a human donor with ulcerative colitis or Crohn's disease, or a healthy co-twin of an affected twin (not recorded which). The sequenced sample was blood.

CDR3 protein: CASSLFGVATEAFF. V and J are TRBV7-8 and TRBJ1-1. Per the germline V gene, CDR1 is SGHVS and CDR2 is FQNEAQ. This CDR3 spans 14 amino acids.